The rows below give T cell receptor beta chains drawn from one sample of a study of post-analysis software for immune sequencing data. One entry per CDR3 protein results from TCRdb running MiXCR on the PCR reads. In the table there are about 820,000 distinct CDR3 sequences, approximately 53% of which are singletons. The sequenced sample consisted of blood. These receptors all come from a girl under 18 with multiple sclerosis. Both conserved end residues are part of each CDR3. Fields, in order: CDR3 protein, CDR3 DNA, clone size, D gene, J gene, V gene. D genes are given only for firm matches. Clone size is shown for a subset of rows, as once, few, many or a class of expanded clone.

CDR3 protein: CASSLVGSGNEQFF
CDR3 DNA: TGTGCCAGCAGCTTAGTTGGTAGCGGCAATGAGCAGTTCTTC
clone size: -
D gene: -
J gene: TRBJ2-1
V gene: TRBV13

CDR3 protein: CASSSQRGSAYEQYF
CDR3 DNA: TGCGCCAGCAGCTCCCAGCGGGGGAGCGCATACGAGCAGTACTTC
clone size: -
D gene: TRBD2
J gene: TRBJ2-7
V gene: TRBV5-1

CDR3 protein: CASSFRSNYGYTF
CDR3 DNA: TGTGCCAGCAGTTTCCGGTCTAACTATGGCTACACCTTC
clone size: few
D gene: -
J gene: TRBJ1-2
V gene: TRBV12-3/TRBV12-4

CDR3 protein: CATSNRLSNEQYF
CDR3 DNA: TGTGCCACCAGCAACAGATTAAGCAATGAGCAGTATTTT
clone size: -
D gene: -
J gene: TRBJ2-3
V gene: TRBV15

CDR3 protein: CASRDNPGTSGYTDTQYF
CDR3 DNA: TGTGCCAGCAGGGACAACCCCGGGACTAGCGGTTACACAGATACGCAGTATTTT
clone size: few
D gene: TRBD2
J gene: TRBJ2-3
V gene: TRBV7-9

CDR3 protein: CASSSPGPNIQYF
CDR3 DNA: TGTGCCAGCAGTTCCCCGGGCCCGAACATTCAGTACTTC
clone size: -
D gene: -
J gene: TRBJ2-4
V gene: TRBV28

CDR3 protein: CSARDRLAGVYNEQFF
CDR3 DNA: TGCAGTGCTAGAGACCGACTAGCGGGAGTGTACAATGAGCAGTTCTTC
clone size: -
D gene: TRBD2
J gene: TRBJ2-1
V gene: TRBV20-1

CDR3 protein: CSAGNLNTEAFF
CDR3 DNA: TGCAGCGCCGGTAACCTGAACACTGAAGCTTTCTTT
clone size: -
D gene: -
J gene: TRBJ1-1
V gene: TRBV29-1

CDR3 protein: CSASLGETQYF
CDR3 DNA: TGCAGCGCCTCGCTAGGGGAGACCCAGTACTTC
clone size: many
D gene: -
J gene: TRBJ2-5
V gene: TRBV20-1

CDR3 protein: CASSLVGAGEGYTF
CDR3 DNA: TGTGCCAGCAGTTTAGTTGGGGCGGGGGAAGGCTACACCTTC
clone size: -
D gene: -
J gene: TRBJ1-2
V gene: TRBV12-3/TRBV12-4

CDR3 protein: CASSLVYSPAALFF
CDR3 DNA: TGTGCCAGCAGCTTAGTCTACAGCCCAGCCGCCCTGTTCTTC
clone size: once
D gene: -
J gene: TRBJ2-7
V gene: TRBV7-9

CDR3 protein: CASSYSLSGTGGSYEQYF
CDR3 DNA: TGTGCCAGCAGTTACTCGTTGTCCGGGACAGGGGGCTCCTACGAGCAGTACTTC
clone size: -
D gene: TRBD1
J gene: TRBJ2-7
V gene: TRBV6-5

CDR3 protein: CASSVDLSNQPQHF
CDR3 DNA: TGTGCCAGCAGCGTTGACCTCAGCAATCAGCCCCAGCATTTT
clone size: once
D gene: -
J gene: TRBJ1-5
V gene: TRBV12-3/TRBV12-4

CDR3 protein: CASSPASRVGQETQYF
CDR3 DNA: TGTGCCAGCTCACCGGCAAGCAGGGTCGGTCAGGAGACCCAGTACTTC
clone size: few
D gene: -
J gene: TRBJ2-5
V gene: TRBV18

CDR3 protein: CASSLAPGLAGETQFF
CDR3 DNA: TGTGCTAGCAGCTTAGCTCCGGGACTAGCGGGAGAGACCCAGTTCTTC
clone size: -
D gene: TRBD2
J gene: TRBJ2-1
V gene: TRBV7-7

CDR3 protein: CASSMGLAGNQETQYF
CDR3 DNA: TGTGCCAGCAGCATGGGACTAGCGGGGAACCAAGAGACCCAGTACTTC
clone size: -
D gene: TRBD2
J gene: TRBJ2-5
V gene: TRBV25-1

CDR3 protein: CASSPRVSGVSDTQYF
CDR3 DNA: TGTGCCAGCAGCCCTCGTGTGTCTGGAGTAAGCGATACGCAGTATTTT
clone size: -
D gene: -
J gene: TRBJ2-3
V gene: TRBV11-2